Below are 22 T cell receptor beta chains sequenced from a single sample in a study of T cells expressing NK-cell markers (dated by TCRdb to 2018 to 2020). Libraries were made using 5' RACE. Reads for this sample came from an Illumina HiSeq 2000. TCRdb reprocessed the reads and assigns one entry to each CDR3 protein sequence, leaving out DNA. The sample has hundreds of thousands of distinct CDR3 sequences on record. Approximately 3.6% of the sample rests with the top ten. The sample was blood T cells: a sorted CD56 or NKG2C T cell subset, CD4+ or CD8+ T cells, or bulk PBMC T cells (not recorded which). Receptor source: a man between 18 and 35 years old in good health. Donor details come from another sample of the same person, matched by shared clones.

V gene TRBV5-1 combines with J gene TRBJ2-5. This CDR3 has 14 amino acids. Germline CDR1 SGHRS, CDR2 YFSETQ. CDR3 in amino acids: CASSLGMDFETQYF. Based on the CDR3 plus reference TRBV5-1 and TRBJ2-5, the full variable domain is KAGVTQTPRYLIKTRGQQVTLSCSPISGHRSVSWYQQTPGQGLQFLFEYFSETQRNKGNFPGRFSGRQFSNSRSEMNVSTLELGDSALYLCASSLGMDFETQYFGPGTRLLVL.

The chain joins TRBV12-3 or TRBV12-4 to TRBJ1-1; TCRdb reports TRBD1, a call that lacks DNA to check it against. This CDR3 is built from 16 residues. Here the CDR3 reads CASSFGTGRSGTEAFF.

The V gene is TRBV20-1, the J gene TRBJ2-5; TCRdb selects TRBD1, and the lack of DNA leaves this call unchecked. The CDR3 totals 17 residues. Germline loops: CDR1 DFQATT, CDR2 SNEGSKA (reference sequence). CDR3: CSASSVHRTGPRETQYF.

The genes are TRBV24-1 and TRBJ1-5; TCRdb lists TRBD1, though no DNA is available to test this call. Germline CDR1 KGHDR, CDR2 SFDVKD. The CDR3 contains 14 residues. CDR3 loop: CATRARGSNQPQHF.

The rearrangement joins TRBV24-1 to TRBJ1-5; the TCRdb D gene call, TRBD1, has no DNA to confirm it. Germline CDR1 and CDR2: KGHDR and SFDVKD. The CDR3 has 16 residues. The CDR3 reads CATPLEDTPSNQPQHF.

This chain connects TRBV6-6 to TRBJ2-5. Germline CDR1 reads MNHNY; CDR2 reads SVGAGI (reference sequence). This CDR3 contains 15 residues. CDR3 loop: CASSRTLLDQETQYF.

This chain uses TRBV6-6 with TRBJ2-2; with no DNA, the TCRdb D assignment of TRBD1 cannot be verified. The CDR3 covers 13 residues. Germline CDR1 and CDR2: MNHNY and SVGAGI (reference sequence). CDR3 sequence reads: CASSAQGSGELFF.

V gene TRBV4-2 combines with J gene TRBJ2-2; lacking DNA, the TRBD1 call made by TCRdb goes unchecked. The CDR3 length is 17 residues. Germline V gene sequence: CDR1 LGHNA, CDR2 YNFKEQ. This CDR3 is CASSQDLTGTNTGELFF.

The J gene is TRBJ2-5, the V gene TRBV19; no DNA is available, so the TRBD1 call from TCRdb remains unchecked. CDR3 size: 15 residues. Per the germline V gene, CDR1 is LNHDA and CDR2 is SQIVND (reference sequence). CDR3 in amino acids: CASSHRSQSRETQYF.

This chain joins TRBV12-3 or TRBV12-4 and TRBJ2-1; the D call of TRBD1 rests on TCRdb alone, since no DNA is present to check it. This CDR3 has 15 residues. CDR3 protein: CASSQPGRTDNEQFF.

The chain couples TRBV5-1 to TRBJ2-2; there is no DNA to check the TCRdb D call of TRBD1. This CDR3 spans 17 amino acids. Per germline, CDR1 SGHRS and CDR2 YFSETQ. This CDR3 reads CASSSSWAGPGTGELFF.

The CDR3 loop reads CASSLAAGVTNEKLFF. The chain is built from TRBV5-1 and TRBJ1-4; TCRdb picks TRBD1, but there is no DNA to check that call. Germline-derived CDR1 and CDR2 are SGHRS and YFSETQ. The CDR3 spans 16 residues. The variable domain in full, with the rest retrieved from reference TRBV5-1 and TRBJ1-4, is KAGVTQTPRYLIKTRGQQVTLSCSPISGHRSVSWYQQTPGQGLQFLFEYFSETQRNKGNFPGRFSGRQFSNSRSEMNVSTLELGDSALYLCASSLAAGVTNEKLFFGSGTQLSVL.

V usage is TRBV28 and J usage is TRBJ2-7; the TCRdb D gene call, TRBD1, has no DNA to confirm it. The CDR3 runs 15 residues. Germline V gene lookup returns CDR1 MDHEN and CDR2 SYDVKM. The CDR3 protein is CASSRYYLGGAEQYF.

The V gene is TRBV20-1, the J gene TRBJ2-5; TCRdb's D call of TRBD1 is untestable without DNA. The germline gives CDR1 DFQATT, CDR2 SNEGSKA (reference sequence). This CDR3 contains 13 residues. The chain's CDR3 is CSAKGQLKETQYF.

CDR3 loop: CASSPAAVKTLAKNIQYF. V usage is TRBV11-1 and J usage is TRBJ2-4; TCRdb calls TRBD2, which cannot be checked without DNA. The germline V gene encodes CDR1 SGHAT and CDR2 FQDESV (reference sequence). This CDR3 contains 18 residues.

This chain joins TRBV10-3 and TRBJ2-7; TCRdb lists TRBD2, though no DNA is available to test this call. Germline CDR1 reads ENHRY; CDR2 reads SYGVKD. This CDR3 region has 14 residues. CDR3 sequence: CAISRASGTYEQYF.

The chain employs TRBV15 and TRBJ2-2; with no DNA, the TCRdb D assignment of TRBD1 cannot be verified. Germline CDR1 LNHNV, CDR2 YYDKDF (reference sequence). This CDR3 has 14 amino acids. CDR3 sequence reads: CATSGTANTGELFF.

This chain links TRBV6-2 or TRBV6-3 with TRBJ2-7; the TCRdb call, TRBD2, lacks DNA for checking. From germline, CDR1 is MNHEY and CDR2 SVGEGT. The CDR3 contains 15 residues. CDR3 sequence: CASSPHLAGPYEQYF.

The chain carries TRBV5-4 and TRBJ2-5; as DNA is missing, the TRBD2 call by TCRdb cannot be tested. The CDR3 contains 15 residues. CDR1 and CDR2 from the germline V gene are SGHNT and YYREEE (reference sequence). The CDR3 spells CASSLPIAGQETQYF. The full variable domain, completed using reference TRBV5-4 and TRBJ2-5, is ETGVTQSPTHLIKTRGQQVTLRCSSQSGHNTVSWYQQALGQGPQFIFQYYREEENGRGNFPPRFSGLQFPNYSSELNVNALELDDSALYLCASSLPIAGQETQYFGPGTRLLVL.

The V and J genes are TRBV5-1 and TRBJ2-1; checking the TCRdb D call of TRBD2 is not possible without DNA. The germline V gene encodes CDR1 SGHRS and CDR2 YFSETQ. The CDR3 contains 17 residues. The CDR3 here is CASSFGPSGRADNEQFF.

V usage is TRBV14 and J usage is TRBJ2-1; absent DNA, TCRdb's TRBD2 call cannot be checked. The germline gives CDR1 SGHDN, CDR2 FVKESK. The CDR3 length is 17 residues. CDR3 amino acids: CASSLLGGLAGVNEQFF.

The genes are TRBV28 and TRBJ2-3; no DNA is available, so the TRBD1 call from TCRdb remains unchecked. Looked up from germline, CDR1 is MDHEN and CDR2 is SYDVKM. The CDR3 contains 16 residues. The CDR3 spells CASSSPAVQSTDTQYF. The variable domain in full, completed from reference TRBV28 and TRBJ2-3, reads DVKVTQSSRYLVKRTGEKVFLECVQDMDHENMFWYRQDPGLGLRLIYFSYDVKMKEKGDIPEGYSVSREKKERFSLILESASTNQTSMYLCASSSPAVQSTDTQYFGPGTRLTVL.